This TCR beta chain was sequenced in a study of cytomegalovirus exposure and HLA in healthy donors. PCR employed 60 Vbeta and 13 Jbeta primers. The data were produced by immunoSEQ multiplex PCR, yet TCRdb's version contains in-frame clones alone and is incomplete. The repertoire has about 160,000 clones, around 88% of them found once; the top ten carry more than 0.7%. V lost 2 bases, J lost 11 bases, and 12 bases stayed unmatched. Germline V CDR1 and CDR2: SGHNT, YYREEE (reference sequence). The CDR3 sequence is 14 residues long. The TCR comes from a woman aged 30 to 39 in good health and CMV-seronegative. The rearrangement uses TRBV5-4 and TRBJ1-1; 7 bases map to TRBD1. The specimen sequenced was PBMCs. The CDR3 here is CASSLRRQGEEAFF. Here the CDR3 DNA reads TGTGCCAGCAGCTTAAGACGACAGGGAGAAGAGGCTTTCTTT. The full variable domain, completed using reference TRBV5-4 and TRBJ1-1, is ETGVTQSPTHLIKTRGQQVTLRCSSQSGHNTVSWYQQALGQGPQFIFQYYREEENGRGNFPPRFSGLQFPNYSSELNVNALELDDSALYLCASSLRRQGEEAFFGQGTRLTVV.